This TCR beta chain was found in a study of cytomegalovirus exposure and HLA in healthy donors. Whole-study results and caveats: It was reportedly the case that the classifier diagnosed cytomegalovirus status with high specificity and sensitivity. After further analysis at a later stage, 16,951 TCR beta sequences were associated with HLA alleles at 0.05 false discovery rate. The study had only CMV serostatus as immune exposure information.

CDR1 SGHAT and CDR2 FQNNGV come from the germline V gene. The CDR3 has 17 amino acids. Trimming took off 6 bases at V and 0 bases at J, with 17 bases between the two ends. With 60 Vbeta and 13 Jbeta primers, the PCR was carried out. The assay was immunoSEQ multiplex PCR, and TCRdb's table has in-frame clones only and misses some. This table holds about 200,000 clones, roughly 80% found once. Comments on this clone: Its antigen is undetermined.

Material: PBMCs. The chain uses TRBV11-2 and TRBJ2-2, with D maybe TRBD1 (5 bases). This TCR derives from a male donor in good health and CMV-seropositive. The CDR3 region is CASSPDPGASNTGELFF. The CDR3 DNA reads TGTGCCAGCAGTCCAGACCCTGGGGCCTCGAACACCGGGGAGCTGTTTTTT.